This note documents a single TCR beta chain sequence. The sample comes from a study of cytomegalovirus exposure and HLA in healthy donors. PCR was performed using 60 Vbeta and 13 Jbeta primers. Sequenced by immunoSEQ multiplex PCR; TCRdb stores in-frame clones only, minus some. The sample records some 150,000 clones, approximately 90% being singletons. CDR1 is GTSNPN, CDR2 SVGIG, per germline (reference sequence). The CDR3 totals 16 residues. V lost 1 base and J lost 6, with 16 bases in between. The receptor comes from a woman aged 25 to 39 in good health and CMV-seronegative. The chain links TRBV30 to TRBJ1-6; tentative D call: TRBD1 (6 bases). Source material: PBMCs. The CDR3 region is CAWSALQGISNSPLHF. The DNA for the CDR3 is TGTGCCTGGAGTGCCCTACAGGGAATCTCTAATTCACCCCTCCACTTT. The entire variable domain, with the rest obtained from reference TRBV30 and TRBJ1-6, is as follows: SQTIHQWPATLVQPVGSPLSLECTVEGTSNPNLYWYRQAAGRGLQLLFYSVGIGQISSEVPQNLSASRPQDRQFILSSKKLLLSDSGFYLCAWSALQGISNSPLHFGNGTRLTVT.